This T cell receptor (beta chain) is drawn from a study of T-cell memory formation after mild COVID-19. The study, taken as a whole, reports: The SARS-CoV-2 specificity of second-wave clones reaching peak at day 37 remained unverified.

Concerning this clonotype itself: The antigen remains undetermined.

This CDR3 spans 14 amino acids. J was trimmed by 7 bases and V by 5 bases; bases with no gene match: 6. MiXCR, run by TCRdb on the 5' RACE reads, gives a single entry per CDR3 protein. The sample records around 300,000 distinct CDR3 sequences, roughly 18% being singletons. This receptor was obtained from a man between 18 and 35 years old who had mild COVID-19 (a few samples of this study predate the infection). Cell type and time point are not known. The sample comprised PBMCs or a T cell subset sorted from them (not recorded which). The chain couples TRBV12-3 or TRBV12-4 to TRBJ1-5, with 9 bases aligning to TRBD1. The CDR3 loop is CASSETGGGQPQHF. The DNA for the CDR3 is TGTGCCAGCAGTGAAACAGGGGGCGGGCAGCCCCAGCATTTT.